The clone carrying this T cell receptor beta chain was detected a few times. The antigen remains undetermined. The data originate from a study of human T cells and chemical hapten exposure. Study-wide results and caveats: Expanded TCRs created a significantly greater count of big CDR3 similarity clusters than controls did.

From the RACE reads, TCRdb called clonotypes with MiXCR, one entry per CDR3 protein. Of under 60,000 distinct CDR3 sequences listed, approximately 11% are singletons. The time point is: patch test 1, 2 weeks after DPC sensitization. The treatment denotes: therapeutic diphenylcyclopropenone sensitization with weekly scalp DPC. Whole blood, unfractionated, served as the material for total RNA extraction. The sequenced sample was whole blood, obtained in connection with sensitization to the hapten diphenylcyclopropenone (DPC). The sequence was collected from a woman aged 40 to 50 with alopecia areata. Some clones in this sample may be carry-over from other donors' samples.

CDR3 sequence reads: CSVYRENIQYF. DNA for the CDR3: TGCAGCGTTTACAGGGAAAACATTCAGTACTTC. The chain is built from TRBV29-1 and TRBJ2-4, with D perhaps TRBD1 (6 bases). V gave up 5 bases and J gave up 5 bases, with 7 bases separating them. Germline lookup yields CDR1 SQVTM and CDR2 ANQGSEA. CDR3 size: 11 residues.